The source of this T cell receptor (beta chain) is a study of T cell repertoires in cytomegalovirus infection. Study details: Indications came from public TCR beta signatures; they pointed to CMV infection and to a matching HLA type.

TCRdb reprocessed the reads with MiXCR, giving one entry per CDR3 protein. The top ten hold roughly 9.1% of the sample, which has approximately 140,000 distinct CDR3 sequences, less than 9.5% seen once. This clonotype was seen a few times. This receptor was identified in a human donor in good health (CMV status not recorded). Some clones in this sample may be carry-over from other donors' samples. The sample was PBMCs.

As DNA, the CDR3 is TGCAGTGGAATCAGGGAGCTATTCACTGAAGCTTTCTTT. This gives the protein CSGIRELFTEAFF. The rearrangement links TRBV20-1 to TRBJ1-1; maybe TRBD1 (5 bases). Trimming left V 7 bases short and J 4 bases short, with 16 bases between. This CDR3 spans 13 amino acids. Per germline, CDR1 DFQATT and CDR2 SNEGSKA (reference sequence).